The 20 T cell receptor beta chains below come from one sample, sequenced in a study of T cell responses to AZD1222 COVID-19 vaccine. Profiling relied on immunoSEQ multiplex PCR, and the TCRdb table lists in-frame clones only, not all of them. The profile shows 140,000 to 150,000 clones, around nine tenths of them singletons. The material sequenced was peripheral blood, taken on day 0 of AZD1222 vaccination. These receptor sequences come from an adult in good health.

The CDR3 nucleotides read TGTGCCAGCAGCTTGAACGGCGGGGGACAAGAGACCCAGTACTTC. This translates into CASSLNGGGQETQYF. V gene TRBV7-3 combines with J gene TRBJ2-5, with 7 bases that match TRBD2. The length of the CDR3 is 15 residues. From germline, CDR1 is SGHTA and CDR2 FQGTGA. With V trimmed by 3 bases and J by 2 bases, 6 bases remained unmatched. Looking up the rest from reference TRBV7-3 and TRBJ2-5 gives the full variable domain: GAGVSQTPSNKVTEKGKYVELRCDPISGHTALYWYRQSLGQGPEFLIYFQGTGAADDSGLPNDRFFAVRPEGSVSTLKIQRTERGDSAVYLCASSLNGGGQETQYFGPGTRLLVL.

In its sample, this clone was seen a few times. The rearrangement uses TRBV5-1 and TRBJ2-7; 8 bases align to TRBD1. The germline gives CDR1 SGHRS, CDR2 YFSETQ. J was trimmed by 1 base and V by 4 bases; bases with no gene match: 13. This CDR3 has 17 residues. The CDR3: CASSPLSGQGYSYEQYF. The CDR3 DNA reads TGCGCCAGCAGCCCCCTCTCCGGACAGGGTTATTCCTACGAGCAGTACTTC.

The V and J genes are TRBV4-2 and TRBJ1-5, with 7 bases that match TRBD1. Losses at the gene ends were 4 bases for V and 3 bases for J; bases not matched to a gene: 6. Germline loops: CDR1 LGHNA, CDR2 YNFKEQ. The CDR3 has 15 amino acids. The CDR3 DNA reads TGTGCCAGCAGCCGATCCGGGACAGACAATCAGCCCCAGCATTTT. Translated: CASSRSGTDNQPQHF.

This rearrangement joins TRBV4-2 to TRBJ2-7; D may be TRBD2 (5 bases). The CDR3 is 11 residues long. Trimming cost V 4 bases and J 4 bases, with 5 bases left between them. Germline CDR1 LGHNA, CDR2 YNFKEQ. The CDR3 DNA sequence: TGTGCCAGCAGCCCGGGGTACGAGCAGTACTTC. This translates into CASSPGYEQYF.

This chain connects TRBV6-5 to TRBJ2-1, with D perhaps matching TRBD2 (5 bases). The CDR3 is made up of 14 amino acids. Trimming removed 7 bases from V and 1 base from J, with 11 bases in between. Looked up from germline, CDR1 is MNHEY and CDR2 is SVGAGI. The CDR3 reads CASTVSGSYNEQFF. DNA of the CDR3: TGTGCCAGCACCGTGAGCGGTTCCTACAATGAGCAGTTCTTC.

This clone was detected only once. The chain links TRBV4-2 to TRBJ1-1; a possible D gene is TRBD1 (6 bases). The V end was cut by 0 bases, the J end by 11 bases, with 16 bases between. The CDR3 consists of 14 residues. The V gene's germline CDR1 is LGHNA and CDR2 YNFKEQ. The CDR3 nucleotides read TGTGCCAGCAGCCAAGACACAGGGAGAGCAGGGGCTTTCTTT. Its protein is CASSQDTGRAGAFF.

This clone has just one count. The chain employs TRBV7-2 and TRBJ2-1; 8 nucleotides line up with TRBD1. The CDR3 sequence is 15 residues long. The V segment lost 2 bases and the J segment 5 bases; nucleotides outside the gene matches: 5. CDR1 is SGHTA and CDR2 is FQGNSA in the germline V gene. The CDR3 loop reads CASSLHRGENNEQFF. The DNA for the CDR3 is TGTGCCAGCAGCTTACACAGGGGGGAGAACAATGAGCAGTTCTTC.

The J gene is TRBJ2-2, the V gene TRBV7-7; TRBD2 matches 9 bases. V lost 5 bases and J lost 4; bases outside the gene matches: 5. The CDR3 contains 15 residues. Per the germline V gene, CDR1 is SSHAT and CDR2 is FNYEAQ (reference sequence). CDR3 loop: CASSHSGSGTGELFF. CDR3 coding DNA: TGTGCCAGCAGCCATAGCGGGAGTGGCACCGGGGAGCTGTTTTTT.

V usage is TRBV4-3 and J usage is TRBJ1-3, with D possibly TRBD1 on 5 matching bases. In germline, CDR1 is LGHNA, CDR2 YSLEER. The CDR3 has 15 amino acids. With 0 bases removed from V and 0 bases from J, the gap between germline ends came to 6 bases. DNA for the CDR3: TGCGCCAGCAGCCAAGACACAGGCTCTGGAAACACCATATATTTT. It specifies CASSQDTGSGNTIYF.

The chain joins TRBV7-2 to TRBJ1-2; TRBD1 matches at 10 bases. The CDR3 spans 14 residues. Germline CDR1 and CDR2: SGHTA and FQGNSA. Unmatched junction bases numbered 5, after V lost 3 bases and J lost 7 bases. CDR3 DNA sequence: TGTGCCAGCAGCTTGTCAGGGACAGGGGTTGGCTACACCTTC. This codes for CASSLSGTGVGYTF.

The chain joins TRBV7-2 to TRBJ1-6, with TRBD1 matching 9 bases. The J segment lost 6 bases and the V segment lost 7 bases, leaving 7 bases of the junction unmatched. This CDR3 is built from 15 residues. In germline, CDR1 is SGHTA, CDR2 FQGNSA. CDR3 in DNA: TGTGCCAGCACCGAAAGGACAGGGGTTAATTCACCCCTCCACTTT. This gives the protein CASTERTGVNSPLHF.

The chain is built from TRBV7-9 and TRBJ2-7; D remains ambiguous. This CDR3 is 12 amino acids long. Germline loops: CDR1 SEHNR, CDR2 FQNEAQ (reference sequence). The ends were cut back, 5 bases at V and 2 bases at J, with 7 bases in the middle. The CDR3 loop reads CASSPEAYEQYF. The CDR3, as DNA: TGTGCCAGCAGCCCCGAGGCCTACGAGCAGTACTTC. The entire variable domain, with the rest obtained from reference TRBV7-9 and TRBJ2-7, is as follows: DTGVSQNPRHKITKRGQNVTFRCDPISEHNRLYWYRQTLGQGPEFLTYFQNEAQLEKSRLLSDRFSAERPKGSFSTLEIQRTEQGDSAMYLCASSPEAYEQYFGPGTRLTVT.

This clone was picked up a small number of times. The CDR3: CASNQRGGDTQYF. CDR3 DNA: TGTGCCAGCAACCAGCGGGGAGGCGATACGCAGTATTTT. The chain recombines TRBV2 with TRBJ2-3; 7 nucleotides match TRBD2. Germline CDR1 and CDR2: SNHLY and FYNNEI. This CDR3 comprises 13 residues. The ends lost 7 bases at V and 6 bases at J; junction bases unmatched: 7.

The J gene is TRBJ1-3, the V gene TRBV7-9; 9 nucleotides agree with TRBD1. Germline CDR1 reads SEHNR; CDR2 reads FQNEAQ (reference sequence). The CDR3 is 16 residues long. Trimming at V came to 5 bases and at J to 7 bases, leaving 12 bases not matched to a gene. In DNA form, the CDR3 reads TGTGCCAGCAGCCCCCGGTCAGGGACAGGGACGAACACCATATATTTT. It is translated as CASSPRSGTGTNTIYF.

The chain recombines TRBV27 with TRBJ1-3, with TRBD1 matching 7 bases. The junction had 7 bases not matched to a gene; V was cut back by 8 bases and J by 0 bases. There are 15 residues in the CDR3. Per germline, CDR1 MNHEY and CDR2 SMNVEV (reference sequence). The CDR3: CASAGGKGSGNTIYF. In DNA, the CDR3 is TGTGCCAGCGCAGGGGGAAAGGGCTCTGGAAACACCATATATTTT.

The rearrangement uses TRBV4-1 and TRBJ1-2; 8 bases align to TRBD1. The CDR3 covers 14 residues. CDR1 and CDR2 from the germline V gene are MGHRA and YSYEKL. V trimming: 1 base; J trimming: 7 bases; junction bases outside the gene matches: 5. CDR3 bases: TGCGCCAGCAGCCAAGTAACAGGGGGACGTGGCTACACCTTC. This codes for CASSQVTGGRGYTF.

The chain employs TRBV19 and TRBJ1-5; D possibly corresponds to TRBD1 (5 bases). CDR3 size: 15 residues. From germline, CDR1 is LNHDA and CDR2 SQIVND (reference sequence). V lost 3 bases and J lost 2, with 11 bases in between. The CDR3 protein is CASSIGGGGNQPQHF. As DNA, the CDR3 is TGTGCCAGTAGTATCGGGGGAGGGGGCAATCAGCCCCAGCATTTT.

V and J are TRBV5-4 and TRBJ2-1; 12 bases match TRBD2. The V and J ends lost 5 bases and 4 bases, in that order; junction bases with no gene match: 7. The V gene's germline CDR1 is SGHNT and CDR2 YYREEE (reference sequence). The CDR3 is 16 amino acids. DNA for the CDR3: TGTGCCAGCAGAGACGGGACTAGCGGGTATTACAATGAGCAGTTCTTC. Protein: CASRDGTSGYYNEQFF.

The J gene is TRBJ1-2, the V gene TRBV9, with D perhaps TRBD1 (5 bases). V gave up 6 bases and J gave up 6 bases, with 12 bases separating them. The CDR3 has 12 residues. The germline V gene encodes CDR1 SGDLS and CDR2 YYNGEE. DNA of the CDR3: TGTGCCAGCACCGATAGGGGAGATGGCTACACCTTC. Residues: CASTDRGDGYTF.

This clone appeared a single time. The chain uses TRBV7-8 and TRBJ2-7, with D possibly TRBD1 on 5 matching bases. Trimming removed 4 bases from V and 5 bases from J, with 18 bases in between. There are 15 residues in the CDR3. Germline V gene sequence: CDR1 SGHVS, CDR2 FQNEAQ. Here the CDR3 DNA reads TGTGCCAGCAGCTCCCACGGGCAGGGTTTCAACGAGCAGTACTTC. Translated: CASSSHGQGFNEQYF. Looking up the rest from reference TRBV7-8 and TRBJ2-7 gives the full variable domain: GAGVSQSPRYKVAKRGQDVALRCDPISGHVSLFWYQQALGQGPEFLTYFQNEAQLDKSGLPSDRFFAERPEGSVSTLKIQRTQQEDSAVYLCASSSHGQGFNEQYFGPGTRLTVT.